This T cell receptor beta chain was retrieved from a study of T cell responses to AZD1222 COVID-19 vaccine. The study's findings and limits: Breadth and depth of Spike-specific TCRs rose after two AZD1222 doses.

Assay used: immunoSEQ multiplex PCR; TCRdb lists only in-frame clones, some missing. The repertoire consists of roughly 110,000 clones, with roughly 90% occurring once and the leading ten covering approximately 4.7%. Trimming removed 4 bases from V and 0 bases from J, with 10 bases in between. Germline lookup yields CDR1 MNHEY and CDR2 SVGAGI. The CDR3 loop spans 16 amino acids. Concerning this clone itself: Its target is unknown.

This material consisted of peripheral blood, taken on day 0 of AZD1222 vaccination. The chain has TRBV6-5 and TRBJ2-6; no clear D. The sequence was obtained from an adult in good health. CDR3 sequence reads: CASSFGSVSGANVLTF. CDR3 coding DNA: TGTGCCAGCAGTTTCGGCAGTGTCTCTGGGGCCAACGTCCTGACTTTC.